The next 19 T cell receptor beta chains were all read from a single sample in a study of T cells in Graves' hyperthyroidism and ophthalmopathy. TCR beta CDR3 regions were amplified from RNA. Primed by the HTBI set, a first-round RT-PCR was run on the TCR CDR3. TCRdb recomputed calls from the multiplex PCR reads with MiXCR, one row per CDR3 protein. The sample lists more than 550,000 distinct CDR3 sequences, 17% occurring once. Sequenced input: blood. The receptors originated from a man aged 50-60 years with Graves' hyperthyroidism.

Many counts were recorded for this clonotype. The CDR3 protein is CASSARWMETQYF. CDR3 nucleotides: TGTGCCAGCAGTGCTCGATGGATGGAGACCCAGTACTTC. The chain has TRBV27 and TRBJ2-5; no definite D call. V shed 5 bases and J shed 5 bases, with 12 bases lying between them. The CDR3 covers 13 residues. Germline values: CDR1 MNHEY, CDR2 SMNVEV (reference sequence).

This clonotype was counted at least ten times. The CDR3 reads CASSPTGAEQFF. The CDR3 DNA reads TGTGCCAGCAGCCCTACAGGGGCTGAGCAGTTCTTC. The V gene is TRBV7-9, the J gene TRBJ2-1, with 7 nucleotides matching TRBD1. CDR1 and CDR2 from the germline V gene are SEHNR and FQNEAQ (reference sequence). The CDR3 runs to 12 residues. V lost 5 bases and J lost 9; bases outside the gene matches: 4.

The table lists this clonotype with many counts. The genes are TRBV28 and TRBJ2-2, with D unresolved. This CDR3 has 14 residues. Trimming cost V 2 bases and J 9 bases, with 13 bases left between them. In germline, CDR1 is MDHEN, CDR2 SYDVKM. The CDR3 loop is CASSLRANRWELFF. Written as DNA, the CDR3 is TGTGCCAGCAGTTTAAGGGCAAATCGATGGGAGCTGTTTTTT.

This chain joins TRBV6-1 and TRBJ2-2; no clear D gene. This CDR3 has 13 residues. Germline V CDR1 and CDR2: MNHNS, SASEGT. V was cut by 7 bases and J by 1 base, with 7 bases left in between. CDR3 DNA: TGTGCCAGCATGGCAGGGAACACCGGGGAGCTGTTTTTT. Protein: CASMAGNTGELFF.

This clonotype has a count of ten or more. The chain recombines TRBV7-9 with TRBJ2-1; TRBD2 matches 10 bases. Germline CDR1 is SEHNR and CDR2 is FQNEAQ (reference sequence). J lost 1 base, V lost 5 bases, and 8 bases had no gene match. This CDR3 contains 17 residues. The CDR3 loop is CASSPGAGGRSYNEQFF. The DNA for the CDR3 is TGTGCCAGCAGCCCGGGAGCGGGAGGGCGTTCCTACAATGAGCAGTTCTTC.

CDR3 coding DNA: TGTGCCAGCACCGACCTTCAGTACGGCTATGAGCAGTTCTTC. Protein: CASTDLQYGYEQFF. The chain couples TRBV6-2 or TRBV6-3 to TRBJ2-1; D is undetermined. Trimming took off 7 bases at V and 8 bases at J, with 18 bases between the two ends. CDR1 and CDR2 from the germline V gene are MNHEY and SVGEGT. The CDR3 has 14 residues.

This clonotype was observed a handful of times. The rearrangement links TRBV10-1 to TRBJ2-1, with TRBD1 matching over 8 bases. Germline values: CDR1 WNHNN, CDR2 SYGVQD (reference sequence). With 6 bases clipped from V and 6 bases from J, the junction kept 4 bases outside the gene matches. The CDR3 runs to 13 residues. The CDR3 sequence: CASSKDRVNEQFF. The CDR3 DNA follows: TGCGCCAGCAGCAAGGACAGGGTCAATGAGCAGTTCTTC.

This clonotype occurred a few times. This chain uses TRBV30 with TRBJ1-5, with a possible D match to TRBD1 (6 bases). Germline CDR1 is GTSNPN and CDR2 is SVGIG (reference sequence). The CDR3 runs 14 residues. V lost 1 base to trimming and J lost 6 bases, with 13 bases between them. CDR3 in DNA: TGTGCCTGGAGTGCGAGAGGAGGGGGTCAGCCCCAGCATTTT. Translation gives CAWSARGGGQPQHF.

This clonotype was picked up many times. This chain connects TRBV6-1 to TRBJ2-1, with D possibly matching TRBD2 (6 bases). Per the germline V gene, CDR1 is MNHNS and CDR2 is SASEGT. The V end lost 2 bases, the J end lost 5 bases, and 13 bases lay between the germline ends. The CDR3 covers 15 residues. Here the CDR3 reads CASSEQAGTNNEQFF. In nucleotides, the CDR3 is TGTGCCAGCAGTGAACAAGCGGGTACCAACAATGAGCAGTTCTTC.

V gene TRBV14 combines with J gene TRBJ2-7; TRBD1 might be the D (6 bases). Trimming left V 0 bases short and J 0 bases short, with 9 bases between. CDR3 length: 15 residues. CDR1 and CDR2 (germline): SGHDN, FVKESK. DNA for the CDR3: TGTGCCAGCAGCCAAGATTGGACAGTCTCCTACGAGCAGTACTTC. Its protein product is CASSQDWTVSYEQYF.

This chain connects TRBV4-3 to TRBJ1-5; D unresolved. CDR3 length equals 16 residues. The ends were cut back, 0 bases at V and 2 bases at J, with 11 bases in the middle. Per germline, CDR1 LGHNA and CDR2 YSLEER. The DNA of the CDR3 is TGCGCCAGCAGCCAAGAGGGCCCAGGCGGCAATCAGCCCCAGCATTTT. It is translated as CASSQEGPGGNQPQHF.

This clonotype was seen many times. The J gene is TRBJ2-7, the V gene TRBV30; 7 bases are shared with TRBD1. The CDR3 loop spans 12 amino acids. The V and J ends lost 2 bases and 6 bases, in that order; junction bases with no gene match: 4. Germline V gene data show CDR1 as GTSNPN and CDR2 as SVGIG (reference sequence). The CDR3 region is CAWSTGAGEQYF. As DNA, the CDR3 is TGTGCCTGGAGTACAGGGGCCGGCGAGCAGTACTTC.

J is TRBJ1-1 and V is TRBV13, with D possibly being TRBD1 (6 bases). In germline, CDR1 is PRHDT, CDR2 FYEKMQ (reference sequence). The V end was cut by 5 bases, the J end by 4 bases, with 14 bases between. This CDR3 comprises 14 residues. Here the CDR3 DNA reads TGTGCCAGCAGCCCAAACAGGGTGGGCACTGAAGCTTTCTTT. Protein product: CASSPNRVGTEAFF.

A few counts support this clonotype. V and J are TRBV20-1 and TRBJ2-7, with TRBD2 matching over 9 bases. Trimming cost V 5 bases and J 0 bases; bases outside gene matches: 5. Germline loops: CDR1 DFQATT, CDR2 SNEGSKA (reference sequence). The CDR3 has 14 amino acids. The CDR3 loop reads CSAGSGGSSYEQYF. In nucleotides, the CDR3 is TGCAGTGCTGGTAGCGGGGGAAGCTCCTACGAGCAGTACTTC.

The chain couples TRBV20-1 to TRBJ2-5; TRBD1 aligns across 10 bases. With V trimmed by 6 bases and J by 5 bases, 6 bases remained unmatched. CDR1 and CDR2 (germline): DFQATT, SNEGSKA (reference sequence). This CDR3 contains 13 residues. The DNA for the CDR3 is TGCAGTGCAACGACAGGGGGCTATGAGACCCAGTACTTC. Its translation: CSATTGGYETQYF.

This chain connects TRBV5-6 to TRBJ1-6; D unresolved. The germline gives CDR1 SGHDT, CDR2 YYEEEE. V was shortened by 0 bases and J by 7 bases, with 14 bases between the two germline ends. The CDR3 extends over 16 amino acids. The CDR3 loop reads CASSLGWSQRNSPLHF. As DNA, the CDR3 is TGTGCCAGCAGCTTGGGGTGGTCCCAGCGCAATTCACCCCTCCACTTT.

The table lists this clonotype with many counts. The chain couples TRBV11-2 to TRBJ1-1; perhaps TRBD1 as D (6 bases). CDR3 length: 16 residues. The ends were cut back, 5 bases at V and 1 base at J, with 17 bases in the middle. CDR1 and CDR2 (germline): SGHAT, FQNNGV. CDR3 in amino acids: CASSPITGPRNTEAFF. The CDR3 region has the DNA TGTGCCAGCAGCCCTATTACAGGGCCGAGGAACACTGAAGCTTTCTTT.

There are many counts of this clonotype. The J gene is TRBJ1-5, the V gene TRBV28; D remains ambiguous. V dropped 1 base and J dropped 1 base, with 8 bases sitting between them. This CDR3 spans 15 amino acids. Germline assignment: CDR1 MDHEN and CDR2 SYDVKM. Here the CDR3 DNA reads TGTGCCAGCAGTTTATTATGGGGAAGCAATCAGCCCCAGCATTTT. It is translated as CASSLLWGSNQPQHF.

Ten or more counts support this clonotype. The chain is built from TRBV7-9 and TRBJ2-7; 10 positions match TRBD2. Germline CDR1 reads SEHNR; CDR2 reads FQNEAQ (reference sequence). The CDR3 covers 15 residues. Trimming at V came to 5 bases and at J to 4 bases, leaving 8 bases not matched to a gene. The CDR3 nucleotides are TGTGCCAGCAGCCTTCTAGCGGGAGTCGGGTACGAGCAGTACTTC. It is translated as CASSLLAGVGYEQYF.